The present entry profiles one T cell receptor beta chain with its context. This specimen comes from a study of control samples from healthy donors and cancer patients. The data were produced by immunoSEQ multiplex PCR, yet TCRdb's version contains in-frame clones alone and is incomplete. Among approximately 70,000 clones listed, 84% were seen once. CDR1 is MNHEY and CDR2 is SVGAGI in the germline V gene. The V end lost 2 bases, the J end lost 6 bases, and 16 bases lay between the germline ends. The CDR3 covers 16 residues. This sequence joins TRBV6-5 and TRBJ1-4; perhaps TRBD1 as D (6 bases). The sample was blood. The receptor's source is a man in his forties or fifties in good health. The CDR3 DNA sequence: TGTGCCAGCAGTTACATTGGGGGCGCAGCCTATGAAAAACTGTTTTTT. It specifies CASSYIGGAAYEKLFF.